The T cell receptor beta chain under discussion was sequenced for a study of a mutant IDH1 vaccine in newly diagnosed glioma. As concerns this clone: Antigen: not known.

Using immunoSEQ multiplex PCR, the repertoire was profiled, and TCRdb retains in-frame clones only, with some absent. The data hold 70,000 or so clones, with more than 85% observed a single time. The ends were cut back, 5 bases at V and 4 bases at J, with 24 bases in the middle. Germline-derived CDR1 and CDR2 are MDHEN and SYDVKM. The CDR3 has 17 residues. The time point here: week 35, safety follow-up. Topical imiquimod accompanied each vaccine dose, which consisted of 300 ug of mutant IDH1 20-mer peptide. The sequences come from PBMCs, collected from a glioma patient whose treatment included an IDH1 peptide vaccine. The receptor's source is a man younger than 45 with glioma. The genes are TRBV28 and TRBJ2-7; D may be TRBD2 (6 bases). The CDR3 loop reads CASSPPIGAGSLYEQYF. In nucleotides, the CDR3 is TGTGCCAGCAGTCCACCCATAGGGGCGGGATCCCTTTACGAGCAGTACTTC. The whole variable domain, remainder taken from reference TRBV28 and TRBJ2-7, is DVKVTQSSRYLVKRTGEKVFLECVQDMDHENMFWYRQDPGLGLRLIYFSYDVKMKEKGDIPEGYSVSREKKERFSLILESASTNQTSMYLCASSPPIGAGSLYEQYFGPGTRLTVT.